Described below is a single TCR beta chain sequence and its context. The data originate from a study of blood T cell repertoires in COVID-19. Looking at the study overall: Specimens from acute and convalescent COVID-19 originated in the United States, Italy and Spain. In each case, the material was cDNA or gDNA derived from T cells, B-cell-depleted T cells, or PBMCs.

The CDR3 is made up of 13 amino acids. The V gene lost 8 bases and the J gene lost 8 bases, with 15 bases spanning the gap. Germline lookup yields CDR1 KGHDR and CDR2 SFDVKD. Produced via immunoSEQ multiplex PCR; TCRdb's table is partial and in-frame only. Of fewer than 90,000 clones in the sample, about 90% are singletons; the top ten hold roughly 14%. The rearrangement uses TRBV24-1 and TRBJ1-3; no clear D. The source of this sequence is a male donor with acute or convalescent COVID-19. Sequenced: peripheral blood. The CDR3 region is CATIEGGSDTIYF. The CDR3 bases are TGTGCCACCATCGAGGGCGGATCGGACACCATATATTTT.